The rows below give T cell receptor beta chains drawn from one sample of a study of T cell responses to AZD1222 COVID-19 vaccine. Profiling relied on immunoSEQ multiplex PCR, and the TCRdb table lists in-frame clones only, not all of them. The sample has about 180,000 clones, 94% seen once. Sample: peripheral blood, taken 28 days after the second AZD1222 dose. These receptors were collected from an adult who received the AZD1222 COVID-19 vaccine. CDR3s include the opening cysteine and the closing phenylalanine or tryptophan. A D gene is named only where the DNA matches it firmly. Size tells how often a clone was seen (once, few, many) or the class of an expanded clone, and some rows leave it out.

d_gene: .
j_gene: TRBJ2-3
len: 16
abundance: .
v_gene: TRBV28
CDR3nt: TGTGCCAGCAGCCCTGTGGGGTTTGAAGGCACAGATACGCAGTATTTT
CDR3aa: CASSPVGFEGTDTQYF

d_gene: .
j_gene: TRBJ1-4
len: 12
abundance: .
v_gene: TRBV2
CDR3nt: TGTGCCAGCAGTGAATCTATCGAAAAACTGTTTTTT
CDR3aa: CASSESIEKLFF

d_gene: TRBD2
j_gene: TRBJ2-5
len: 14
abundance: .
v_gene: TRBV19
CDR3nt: TGTGCCAGTAGTAGGCTAGCGGACCAAGAGACCCAGTACTTC
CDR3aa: CASSRLADQETQYF

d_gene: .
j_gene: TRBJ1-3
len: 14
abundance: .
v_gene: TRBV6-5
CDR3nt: TGTGCCAGCAGTAGAGGGACGGCCGGAAACACCATATATTTT
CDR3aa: CASSRGTAGNTIYF

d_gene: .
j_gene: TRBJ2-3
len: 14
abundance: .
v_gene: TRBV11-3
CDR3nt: TGTGCCAGCAGCTTAGGCCTTGGGGCAGATACGCAGTATTTT
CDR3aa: CASSLGLGADTQYF

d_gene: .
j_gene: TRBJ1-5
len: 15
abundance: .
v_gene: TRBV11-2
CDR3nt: TGTGCCAGCAGCTTAGGGTCAACAGTCGGTCAGCCCCAGCATTTT
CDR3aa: CASSLGSTVGQPQHF

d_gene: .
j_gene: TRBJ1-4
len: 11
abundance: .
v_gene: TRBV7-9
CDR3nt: TGTGCCAGCGGGACGAGTGAAAAACTGTTTTTT
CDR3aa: CASGTSEKLFF

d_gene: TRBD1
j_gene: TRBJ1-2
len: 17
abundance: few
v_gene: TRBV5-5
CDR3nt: TGTGCCAGCAGCTTGGGGCTCGGGACAGTTTATTCCTATGGCTACACCTTC
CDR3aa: CASSLGLGTVYSYGYTF

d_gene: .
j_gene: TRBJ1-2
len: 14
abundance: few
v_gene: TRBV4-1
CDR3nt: TGCGCCAGCAGCCAAGTTAGCCAGAACTATGGCTACACCTTC
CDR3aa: CASSQVSQNYGYTF

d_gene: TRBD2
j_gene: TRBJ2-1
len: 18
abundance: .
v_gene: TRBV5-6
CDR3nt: TGTGCCAGCAGCTTGATCTCTAGCGGGTTTAGCTCCTACAATGAGCAGTTCTTC
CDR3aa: CASSLISSGFSSYNEQFF

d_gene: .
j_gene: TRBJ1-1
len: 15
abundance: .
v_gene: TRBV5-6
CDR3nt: TGTGCCAGCAGCTTCTACAGGGTGTTTGTGACTGAAGCTTTCTTT
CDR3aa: CASSFYRVFVTEAFF

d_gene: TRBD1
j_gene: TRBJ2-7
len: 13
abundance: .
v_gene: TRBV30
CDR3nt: TGTGCCTGGCAAACAGGGGACGAATACGAGCAGTACTTC
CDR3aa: CAWQTGDEYEQYF

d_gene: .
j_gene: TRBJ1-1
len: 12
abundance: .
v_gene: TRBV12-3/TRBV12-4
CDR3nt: TGTGCCAGCAGTTTCCCGGACGATGAAGCTTTCTTT
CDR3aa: CASSFPDDEAFF

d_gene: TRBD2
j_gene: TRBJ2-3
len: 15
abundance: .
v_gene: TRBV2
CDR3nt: TGTGCCAGCAGCATAGGGACTAGCGGGAGGGGTACGCAGTATTTT
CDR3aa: CASSIGTSGRGTQYF

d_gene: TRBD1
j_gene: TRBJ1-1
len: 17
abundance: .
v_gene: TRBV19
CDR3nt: TGTGCCAGTAGTATAGGGACAGGGGGGATTGAGTTACCTGAAGCTTTCTTT
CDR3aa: CASSIGTGGIELPEAFF

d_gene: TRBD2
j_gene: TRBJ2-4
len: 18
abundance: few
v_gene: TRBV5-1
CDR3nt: TGCGCCAGCAGCGAAAGACTAGCGGGGGAGGGAGCCAAAAACATTCAGTACTTC
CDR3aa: CASSERLAGEGAKNIQYF

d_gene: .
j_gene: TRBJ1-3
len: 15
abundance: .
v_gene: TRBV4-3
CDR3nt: TGCGCCAGCAGCCAAGAGAGGGACGTGAGAAACACCATATATTTT
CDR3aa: CASSQERDVRNTIYF